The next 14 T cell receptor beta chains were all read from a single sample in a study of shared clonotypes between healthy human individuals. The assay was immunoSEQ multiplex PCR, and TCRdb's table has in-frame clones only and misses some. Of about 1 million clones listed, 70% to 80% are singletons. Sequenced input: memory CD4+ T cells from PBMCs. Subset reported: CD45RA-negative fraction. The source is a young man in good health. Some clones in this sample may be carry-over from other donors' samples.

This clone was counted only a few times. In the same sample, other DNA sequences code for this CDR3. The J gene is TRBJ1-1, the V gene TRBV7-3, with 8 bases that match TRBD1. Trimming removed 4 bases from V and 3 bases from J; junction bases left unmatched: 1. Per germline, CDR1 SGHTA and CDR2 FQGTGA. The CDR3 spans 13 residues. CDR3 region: CASSSQGDTEAFF. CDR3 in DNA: TGTGCCAGCAGCTCACAGGGGGACACTGAAGCTTTCTTT.

The CDR3 DNA is TGTGCCAGCACCCATCTAGCGGGCCACGAGCAGTACTTC. This codes for CASTHLAGHEQYF. This chain joins TRBV13 and TRBJ2-7; 8 nucleotides agree with TRBD2. The V segment lost 7 bases and the J segment 5 bases; nucleotides outside the gene matches: 7. The CDR3 spans 13 residues. Germline V gene sequence: CDR1 PRHDT, CDR2 FYEKMQ (reference sequence).

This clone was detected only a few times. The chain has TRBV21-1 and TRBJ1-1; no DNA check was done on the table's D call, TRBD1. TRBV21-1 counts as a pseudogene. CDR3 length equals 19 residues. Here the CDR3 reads CASSTPPVLAGWVMTEAFF. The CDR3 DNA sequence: TGTGCCAGCAGCACCCCACCGGTTTTGGCAGGGTGGGTTATGACTGAAGCTTTCTTT.

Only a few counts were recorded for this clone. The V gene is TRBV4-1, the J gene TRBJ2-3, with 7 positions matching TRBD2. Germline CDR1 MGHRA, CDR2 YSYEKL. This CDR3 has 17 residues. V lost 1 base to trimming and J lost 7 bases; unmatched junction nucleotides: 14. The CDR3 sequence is CASSQVSTGGLGNTQYF. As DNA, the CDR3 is TGCGCCAGCAGCCAAGTTTCCACGGGAGGATTGGGAAATACGCAGTATTTT.

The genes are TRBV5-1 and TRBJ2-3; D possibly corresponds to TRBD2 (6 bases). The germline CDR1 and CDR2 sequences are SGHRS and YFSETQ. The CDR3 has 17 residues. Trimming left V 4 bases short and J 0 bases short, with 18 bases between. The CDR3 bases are TGCGCCAGCAGCAGCTTGGCGGGGAGTGCTAGCACAGATACGCAGTATTTT. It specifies CASSSLAGSASTDTQYF.

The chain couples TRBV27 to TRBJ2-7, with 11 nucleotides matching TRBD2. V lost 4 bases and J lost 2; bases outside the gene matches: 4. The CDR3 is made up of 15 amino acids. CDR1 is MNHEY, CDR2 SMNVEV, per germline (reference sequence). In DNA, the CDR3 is TGTGCCAGCAGTTCCCTAGCGGGAGGCGCCTACGAGCAGTACTTC. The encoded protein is CASSSLAGGAYEQYF.

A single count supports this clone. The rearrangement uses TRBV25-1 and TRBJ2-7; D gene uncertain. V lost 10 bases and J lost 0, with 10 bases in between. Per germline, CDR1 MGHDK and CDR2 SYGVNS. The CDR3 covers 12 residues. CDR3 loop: CATRQDSYEQYF. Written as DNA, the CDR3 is TGTGCCACTAGGCAGGACTCCTACGAGCAGTACTTC.

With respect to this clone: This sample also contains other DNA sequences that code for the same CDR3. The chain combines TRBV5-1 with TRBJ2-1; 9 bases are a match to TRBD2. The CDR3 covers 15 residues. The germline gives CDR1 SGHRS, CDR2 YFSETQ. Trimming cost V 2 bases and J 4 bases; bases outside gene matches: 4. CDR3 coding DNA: TGCGCCAGCAGCTTAGGCGGGAGGGGATACAATGAGCAGTTCTTC. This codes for CASSLGGRGYNEQFF. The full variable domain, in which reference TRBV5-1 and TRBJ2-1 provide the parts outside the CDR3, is KAGVTQTPRYLIKTRGQQVTLSCSPISGHRSVSWYQQTPGQGLQFLFEYFSETQRNKGNFPGRFSGRQFSNSRSEMNVSTLELGDSALYLCASSLGGRGYNEQFFGPGTRLTVL.

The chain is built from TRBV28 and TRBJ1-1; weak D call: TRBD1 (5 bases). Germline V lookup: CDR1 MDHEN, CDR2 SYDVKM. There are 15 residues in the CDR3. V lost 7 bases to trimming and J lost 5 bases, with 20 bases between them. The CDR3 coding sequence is TGTGCCAGCACGAAAGCCGGGGCCTCGAGGACTGAAGCTTTCTTT. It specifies CASTKAGASRTEAFF.

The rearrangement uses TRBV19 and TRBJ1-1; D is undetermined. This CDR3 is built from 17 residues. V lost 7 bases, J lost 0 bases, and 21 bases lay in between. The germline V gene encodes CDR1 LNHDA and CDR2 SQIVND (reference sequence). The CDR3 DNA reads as TGTGCCAGTACCCGAGCTGGGAGTATCCTAGTGAACACTGAAGCTTTCTTT. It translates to CASTRAGSILVNTEAFF.

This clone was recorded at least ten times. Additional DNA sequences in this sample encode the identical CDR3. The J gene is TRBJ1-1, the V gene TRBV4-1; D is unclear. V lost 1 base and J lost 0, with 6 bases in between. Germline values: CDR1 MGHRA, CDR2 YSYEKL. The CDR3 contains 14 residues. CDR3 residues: CASSQVGLNTEAFF. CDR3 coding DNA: TGCGCCAGCAGCCAAGTAGGACTGAACACTGAAGCTTTCTTT.

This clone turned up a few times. CDR3 sequence reads: CASSEDSYDYEQYF. As DNA, the CDR3 is TGTGCCAGCAGTGAGGACAGCTACGACTACGAGCAGTACTTC. The chain joins TRBV2 to TRBJ2-7; the D gene is possibly TRBD1 (6 bases). The CDR3 extends over 14 amino acids. Trimming removed 3 bases from V and 3 bases from J, with 12 bases in between. CDR1 and CDR2 (germline): SNHLY, FYNNEI. The entire variable domain, with the rest obtained from reference TRBV2 and TRBJ2-7, is as follows: EPEVTQTPSHQVTQMGQEVILRCVPISNHLYFYWYRQILGQKVEFLVSFYNNEISEKSEIFDDQFSVERPDGSNFTLKIRSTKLEDSAMYFCASSEDSYDYEQYFGPGTRLTVT.

As DNA, the CDR3 is TGTGCCAGCAGCCCGGACAGGGGAGCCGGCTACACCTTC. Translation gives CASSPDRGAGYTF. This rearrangement joins TRBV11-2 to TRBJ1-2; the match to TRBD1 covers 9 bases. The length of the CDR3 is 13 residues. V gave up 5 bases and J gave up 8 bases; unmatched junction bases: 6. Looked up from germline, CDR1 is SGHAT and CDR2 is FQNNGV.

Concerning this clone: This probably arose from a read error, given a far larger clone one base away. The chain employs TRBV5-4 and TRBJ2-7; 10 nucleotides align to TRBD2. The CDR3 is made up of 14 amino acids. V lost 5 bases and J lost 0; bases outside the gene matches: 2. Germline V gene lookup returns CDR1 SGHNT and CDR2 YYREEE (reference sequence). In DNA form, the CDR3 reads TGTGCCAGCAGTTCTAGCGGGAGCTCCTACGAGCAGTACTTC. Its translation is CASSSSGSSYEQYF. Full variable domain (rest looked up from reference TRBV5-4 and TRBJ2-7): ETGVTQSPTHLIKTRGQQVTLRCSSQSGHNTVSWYQQALGQGPQFIFQYYREEENGRGNFPPRFSGLQFPNYSSELNVNALELDDSALYLCASSSSGSSYEQYFGPGTRLTVT.